This entry lists 26 T cell receptor beta chains sequenced from one sample in a study of human thymus T cells. TCRdb's copy holds only in-frame clones and misses some; the assay was immunoSEQ multiplex PCR. The repertoire holds about 60,000 clones, 90% to 95% seen once, with 5.5% to 7% in the top ten. Sequencing was performed on blood. Receptor source: a boy younger than two with a congenital heart defect but otherwise immunologically healthy.

This chain links TRBV6-6 with TRBJ1-1; 8 bases line up with TRBD1. The trim removed 6 bases at V and 0 bases at J, leaving 9 bases unmatched. The germline V gene has CDR1 MNHNY and CDR2 SVGAGI (reference sequence). The CDR3 totals 16 residues. The CDR3 spells CASSKAAGGLNTEAFF. The CDR3 DNA reads TGTGCCAGCAGCAAAGCCGCAGGGGGCCTGAACACTGAAGCTTTCTTT.

This chain uses TRBV7-9 with TRBJ2-7, with D possibly being TRBD2 (5 bases). From germline, CDR1 is SEHNR and CDR2 FQNEAQ (reference sequence). The CDR3 is 14 residues long. V was shortened by 2 bases and J by 1 base, with 9 bases between the two germline ends. DNA of the CDR3: TGTGCCAGCAGCTTACTAGCCTCATCCTACGAGCAGTACTTC. Its protein is CASSLLASSYEQYF.

CDR3 in DNA: TGTGCCAGCAGCTTCGGAAACAAAAACATTCAGTACTTC. It translates to CASSFGNKNIQYF. The chain combines TRBV13 with TRBJ2-4; D remains ambiguous. Germline V gene lookup returns CDR1 PRHDT and CDR2 FYEKMQ (reference sequence). Trimming removed 3 bases at V and 3 bases at J, with 6 bases between. The CDR3 has 13 amino acids.

The gene calls are TRBV10-3 and TRBJ2-1; 10 bases fit TRBD2. The germline CDR1 and CDR2 sequences are ENHRY and SYGVKD. The trim removed 5 bases at V and 5 bases at J, leaving 6 bases unmatched. This CDR3 is built from 15 residues. The CDR3 region has the DNA TGTGCCATCAGTCCTAGCGGGAGTGACGACAATGAGCAGTTCTTC. Protein: CAISPSGSDDNEQFF.

The chain uses TRBV11-3 and TRBJ1-2; D is unresolved. The V and J ends lost 3 bases and 1 base respectively, with 12 bases between them. The CDR3 spans 15 residues. The germline CDR1 and CDR2 sequences are SGHNT and YENEEA. Here the CDR3 DNA reads TGTGCCAGCAGCTTCGACGGTAACCTTAACTATGGCTACACCTTC. This translates into CASSFDGNLNYGYTF.

The chain couples TRBV6-5 to TRBJ2-3; 8 bases fit TRBD2. Germline CDR1 reads MNHEY; CDR2 reads SVGAGI. The CDR3 runs 14 residues. With V trimmed by 5 bases and J by 5 bases, 6 bases remained unmatched. Written as DNA, the CDR3 is TGTGCCAGCAGTGCCCGGGGGGGAGGAGATACGCAGTATTTT. Encoded protein: CASSARGGGDTQYF.

This clone was detected only a few times. The CDR3 spells CASSIGTSGAGDTQYF. As DNA, the CDR3 is TGTGCCAGTAGTATAGGGACTAGCGGGGCCGGAGATACGCAGTATTTT. This sequence joins TRBV19 and TRBJ2-3, with TRBD2 identical over 12 bases. Germline V gene lookup returns CDR1 LNHDA and CDR2 SQIVND (reference sequence). This CDR3 spans 16 amino acids. Losses at the gene ends were 1 base for V and 5 bases for J; bases not matched to a gene: 4. Full variable domain (outside the CDR3, taken from reference TRBV19 and TRBJ2-3): DGGITQSPKYLFRKEGQNVTLSCEQNLNHDAMYWYRQDPGQGLRLIYYSQIVNDFQKGDIAEGYSVSREKKESFPLTVTSAQKNPTAFYLCASSIGTSGAGDTQYFGPGTRLTVL.

J is TRBJ1-1 and V is TRBV27; a weak D match, TRBD1 (5 bases). CDR3 length: 15 residues. CDR1 MNHEY and CDR2 SMNVEV come from the germline V gene (reference sequence). V was trimmed by 6 bases and J by 3 bases, leaving 17 bases between them. In DNA form, the CDR3 reads TGTGCCAGCAGCTGGACGGGGCCAACCTACACTGAAGCTTTCTTT. Translation: CASSWTGPTYTEAFF.

The genes are TRBV4-3 and TRBJ1-6; D gene uncertain. This CDR3 region has 16 residues. Trimming removed 0 bases from V and 7 bases from J, with 13 bases in between. CDR1 and CDR2 from the germline V gene are LGHNA and YSLEER. Here the CDR3 reads CASSQEFPARNSPLHF. CDR3 DNA sequence: TGCGCCAGCAGCCAAGAGTTCCCGGCCAGGAATTCACCCCTCCACTTT.

The genes are TRBV11-2 and TRBJ2-7; D is uncertain. Germline assignment: CDR1 SGHAT and CDR2 FQNNGV. Trimming pared 1 base from V and 12 bases from J, leaving 10 bases between. The CDR3 contains 11 residues. The CDR3 coding sequence is TGTGCCAGCAGCTTAGGGCGTGCAGTGTACTTC. Protein product: CASSLGRAVYF.

The chain has TRBV21-1 and TRBJ2-7. TRBV21-1 is a recognized pseudogene. The CDR3 spans 12 residues. The CDR3 spells CASSKKVNEQYF. The CDR3 region has the DNA TGTGCCAGCAGCAAAAAGGTAAACGAGCAGTACTTC.

The rearrangement links TRBV5-1 to TRBJ2-2; no clear D. This CDR3 region has 13 residues. Germline CDR1 SGHRS, CDR2 YFSETQ. V lost 0 bases and J 5 bases, leaving 5 bases between the germline ends. The CDR3: CASSLGRTGELFF. In DNA form, the CDR3 reads TGCGCCAGCAGCTTGGGAAGGACCGGGGAGCTGTTTTTT.

The chain recombines TRBV7-8 with TRBJ1-6, with TRBD1 as a possible D gene (5 bases). CDR1 is SGHVS, CDR2 FQNEAQ, per germline. The CDR3 totals 19 residues. Trimming cost V 1 base and J 4 bases, with 20 bases left between them. The CDR3 reads CASSLDLDLAGPYNSPLHF. The DNA of the CDR3 is TGTGCCAGCAGCTTAGACCTTGACCTTGCAGGGCCGTATAATTCACCCCTCCACTTT.

The V call is TRBV5-1, the J call TRBJ2-1; 14 positions match TRBD2. The ends lost 0 bases at V and 9 bases at J; junction bases unmatched: 5. The CDR3 extends over 16 amino acids. CDR1 SGHRS and CDR2 YFSETQ come from the germline V gene. CDR3 protein: CASSLGLGLAGGEQFF. DNA for the CDR3: TGCGCCAGCAGCTTGGGTTTAGGACTAGCGGGAGGTGAGCAGTTCTTC.

V gene TRBV4-2 combines with J gene TRBJ2-5, with 9 positions matching TRBD2. The V and J ends lost 0 bases and 4 bases, in that order; junction bases with no gene match: 6. The CDR3 sequence is 16 residues long. The germline V gene encodes CDR1 LGHNA and CDR2 YNFKEQ. The DNA of the CDR3 is TGTGCCAGCAGCCAAGATTCCGCGGGAGGGAGAGAGACCCAGTACTTC. Translated: CASSQDSAGGRETQYF.

The V call is TRBV27, the J call TRBJ1-1, with 8 positions matching TRBD1. CDR1 is MNHEY and CDR2 is SMNVEV in the germline V gene (reference sequence). The V segment lost 7 bases and the J segment 3 bases; nucleotides outside the gene matches: 10. The CDR3 sequence is 15 residues long. CDR3 protein: CASKRSTGGYTEAFF. The CDR3 nucleotides are TGTGCCAGCAAGCGGTCTACAGGGGGGTACACTGAAGCTTTCTTT.

Details on this clone: The junction differs from germline at one of its ends, possibly a read error. The genes are TRBV11-2 and TRBJ1-3; maybe TRBD1 (5 bases). The CDR3 sequence is 13 residues long. CDR1 is SGHAT and CDR2 is FQNNGV in the germline V gene. In DNA form, the CDR3 reads TGTGCCAGCAGCTTAGTGCAGGGAACCACCATATATTTT. Protein product: CASSLVQGTTIYF.

This rearrangement joins TRBV27 to TRBJ2-1, with D tentatively TRBD2 (6 bases). The V gene lost 5 bases and the J gene lost 0 bases, with 17 bases spanning the gap. CDR1 MNHEY and CDR2 SMNVEV come from the germline V gene (reference sequence). The CDR3 length is 17 residues. The CDR3 loop is CASSVRLSGNSYNEQFF. The CDR3 bases are TGTGCCAGCAGTGTCCGACTTAGCGGCAACTCCTACAATGAGCAGTTCTTC.

The genes are TRBV9 and TRBJ2-3, with D uncertain. Germline V CDR1 and CDR2: SGDLS, YYNGEE. The CDR3 is 15 amino acids. Trimming stripped 0 bases from V and 0 bases from J, with 8 bases between. The CDR3 here is CASSVGVSSTDTQYF. CDR3 nucleotides: TGTGCCAGCAGCGTAGGGGTATCAAGCACAGATACGCAGTATTTT.

V and J are TRBV7-3 and TRBJ2-1; TRBD2 matches 12 bases. Germline assignment: CDR1 SGHTA and CDR2 FQGTGA. V lost 3 bases, J lost 6 bases, and 0 bases stayed unmatched. The CDR3 has 14 residues. CDR3 protein: CASSLGLAGNEQFF. As DNA, the CDR3 is TGTGCCAGCAGCTTGGGACTAGCGGGCAATGAGCAGTTCTTC.

The rearrangement links TRBV6-1 to TRBJ1-5, with TRBD1 matching over 8 bases. The trim removed 3 bases at V and 1 base at J, leaving 8 bases unmatched. The CDR3 is 17 amino acids. Germline V gene data show CDR1 as MNHNS and CDR2 as SASEGT. CDR3 loop: CASSDVFWTGSNQPQHF. The CDR3 DNA reads as TGTGCCAGCAGTGACGTGTTTTGGACAGGGAGCAATCAGCCCCAGCATTTT.

This chain connects TRBV2 to TRBJ2-5; D assignment may be TRBD1 or TRBD2 (5 bases each). The CDR3 runs 13 residues. Per germline, CDR1 SNHLY and CDR2 FYNNEI. Trimming took 4 bases from V and 5 from J, leaving 11 bases between them. The CDR3 nucleotides read TGTGCCAGCAGTGCTGGGGGTGCGGAGACCCAGTACTTC. Translation: CASSAGGAETQYF.

The chain uses TRBV9 and TRBJ2-7; D perhaps matches TRBD2 (6 bases). The CDR3 sequence is 15 residues long. V dropped 0 bases and J dropped 5 bases, with 15 bases sitting between them. The germline CDR1 and CDR2 sequences are SGDLS and YYNGEE. In DNA, the CDR3 is TGTGCCAGCAGCGTAGCCCCGGGGGTCTGGGACGAGCAGTACTTC. Amino acids: CASSVAPGVWDEQYF.

V usage is TRBV18 and J usage is TRBJ2-3, with D possibly TRBD2 on 6 matching bases. The CDR3 loop spans 15 amino acids. Germline loops: CDR1 KGHSH, CDR2 LQKENI. Trimming shortened V by 4 bases and J by 2 bases, and 13 bases separated the two germline ends. The CDR3 spells CASSQSSGPTDTQYF. DNA of the CDR3: TGTGCCAGCTCACAGAGTAGCGGTCCCACAGATACGCAGTATTTT.

Regarding this clone: The same CDR3 arises from other DNA sequences in this sample as well. The chain uses TRBV2 and TRBJ1-2; D might be TRBD1 (6 bases). V was trimmed by 4 bases and J by 8 bases, leaving 14 bases between them. This CDR3 contains 13 residues. The germline V gene has CDR1 SNHLY and CDR2 FYNNEI. DNA of the CDR3: TGTGCCAGCAGTGTTCAGGGGTCGTTAGGCTACACCTTC. Its translation is CASSVQGSLGYTF.

The J gene is TRBJ2-5, the V gene TRBV2, with D perhaps TRBD2 (6 bases). The CDR3 length is 10 residues. V was clipped by 8 bases and J by 5 bases, with 6 bases between them. Germline V gene lookup returns CDR1 SNHLY and CDR2 FYNNEI. CDR3 nucleotide sequence: TGTGCCAGCGGGGGGGAGACCCAGTACTTC. Translating gives CASGGETQYF.